The next 27 T cell receptor beta chains were all read from a single sample in a study of beta chain features in type 1 diabetes. What was sequenced were expressed TCRB transcripts, since all of the isolated RNA had been reverse transcribed. Sequenced by immunoSEQ multiplex PCR; TCRdb stores in-frame clones only, minus some. The table includes 300,000 or so clones, approximately 8% detected once. Sequencing was carried out using central memory CD4+ T cells from blood. These receptors were obtained from a woman under 30 in good health.

Ten or more counts support this clone. The genes are TRBV5-1 and TRBJ2-3; D is possibly TRBD1 (5 bases). CDR3 length: 12 amino acids. Trimming pared 5 bases from V and 7 bases from J, leaving 11 bases between. CDR1 is SGHRS, CDR2 YFSETQ, per germline. CDR3 DNA: TGCGCCAGCAGTTCAGGGCAAAATACGCAGTATTTT. This encodes CASSSGQNTQYF.

This clone was counted many times. The rearrangement joins TRBV28 to TRBJ2-4; D is ambiguous. The CDR3 covers 14 residues. Germline V gene lookup returns CDR1 MDHEN and CDR2 SYDVKM. Trimming removed 2 bases at V and 6 bases at J, with 11 bases between. The CDR3 sequence: CASSLGWTLNIQYF. Here the CDR3 DNA reads TGTGCCAGCAGTTTAGGGTGGACCCTAAACATTCAGTACTTC.

In this sample, this clone turned up a few times. The rearrangement links TRBV29-1 to TRBJ2-5; possibly TRBD2 for D (6 bases). This CDR3 is 13 amino acids long. Looked up from germline, CDR1 is SQVTM and CDR2 is ANQGSEA. V was cut by 1 base and J by 0 bases, with 6 bases left in between. The CDR3 protein is CSVEGGNQETQYF. Written as DNA, the CDR3 is TGCAGCGTTGAAGGCGGGAACCAAGAGACCCAGTACTTC.

This clone has a handful of counts. The chain employs TRBV4-2 and TRBJ2-3; no definite D call. The CDR3 length is 14 residues. Per the germline V gene, CDR1 is LGHNA and CDR2 is YNFKEQ. V dropped 1 base and J dropped 9 bases, with 14 bases sitting between them. CDR3 residues: CASSQVGEPETQYF. CDR3 nucleotide sequence: TGTGCCAGCAGCCAAGTAGGAGAACCCGAAACGCAGTATTTT.

A few counts support this clone. The genes are TRBV27 and TRBJ1-1; 10 bases are a match to TRBD1. The CDR3 has 12 amino acids. Trimming took 5 bases from V and 11 from J; bases not matched to a gene: 5. In germline, CDR1 is MNHEY, CDR2 SMNVEV (reference sequence). CDR3 coding DNA: TGTGCCAGCAGTCGGACAGGGGGACTTGCTTTCTTT. Encoded protein: CASSRTGGLAFF.

The gene calls are TRBV5-4 and TRBJ1-1; D is perhaps TRBD1 (5 bases). Germline V gene data show CDR1 as SGHNT and CDR2 as YYREEE (reference sequence). The germline V and J ends were trimmed by 4 bases and 1 base, with 8 bases remaining between them. This CDR3 is 13 amino acids long. The CDR3 loop is CASSPGQNTEAFF. The CDR3 nucleotides read TGTGCCAGCAGCCCAGGACAGAACACTGAAGCTTTCTTT. The whole variable domain, filled in from reference TRBV5-4 and TRBJ1-1, reads ETGVTQSPTHLIKTRGQQVTLRCSSQSGHNTVSWYQQALGQGPQFIFQYYREEENGRGNFPPRFSGLQFPNYSSELNVNALELDDSALYLCASSPGQNTEAFFGQGTRLTVV.

The rearrangement joins TRBV28 to TRBJ2-3; D possibly corresponds to TRBD1 (5 bases). Germline CDR1 MDHEN, CDR2 SYDVKM. This CDR3 is 13 amino acids long. V shed 7 bases and J shed 0 bases, with 8 bases lying between them. The CDR3 DNA sequence: TGTGCCAGCAAGGGGTTTAGCACAGATACGCAGTATTTT. The encoded protein is CASKGFSTDTQYF. Full variable domain (remainder filled in from reference TRBV28 and TRBJ2-3): DVKVTQSSRYLVKRTGEKVFLECVQDMDHENMFWYRQDPGLGLRLIYFSYDVKMKEKGDIPEGYSVSREKKERFSLILESASTNQTSMYLCASKGFSTDTQYFGPGTRLTVL.

The chain has TRBV5-1 and TRBJ2-2; the D is unclear. Trimming pared 7 bases from V and 4 bases from J, leaving 11 bases between. CDR1 and CDR2 (germline): SGHRS, YFSETQ. The CDR3 is 13 residues long. The CDR3 region is CASSMGPTGELFF. In nucleotides, the CDR3 is TGCGCCAGCTCTATGGGTCCCACCGGGGAGCTGTTTTTT.

The table lists this clone with a few counts. This chain's CDR3 is CASSQERGLAIYF. The CDR3 DNA is TGCGCCAGCAGCCAAGAACGAGGACTCGCCATATATTTT. The V gene is TRBV4-1, the J gene TRBJ1-3; unclear D gene. Germline assignment: CDR1 MGHRA and CDR2 YSYEKL. The germline V and J ends were trimmed by 0 bases and 11 bases, with 11 bases remaining between them. CDR3 length equals 13 residues.

This clone was counted between two and nine times. In nucleotides, the CDR3 is TGTGCCACCACCGGGTACATTCCCGAAATTGGACTGTTTTTT. It yields the protein CATTGYIPEIGLFF. The genes are TRBV6-1 and TRBJ1-4, with D uncertain. Trimming removed 10 bases at V and 13 bases at J, with 25 bases between. Germline-derived CDR1 and CDR2 are MNHNS and SASEGT. The CDR3 runs to 14 residues.

The table lists this clone with a few counts. The V and J genes are TRBV10-3 and TRBJ2-7; 10 bases are a match to TRBD1. V was pared by 10 bases and J by 1 base, with 7 bases of the junction left unmatched. The length of the CDR3 is 14 residues. CDR1 is ENHRY, CDR2 SYGVKD, per germline. The chain's CDR3 is CATTGQGQSYEQYF. CDR3 nucleotides: TGTGCCACGACGGGACAGGGGCAATCCTACGAGCAGTACTTC.

There are a few counts of this clone. The CDR3 coding sequence is TGTGCCAGCAGCGATTACTACAATGAGCAGTTCTTC. Translated: CASSDYYNEQFF. This chain joins TRBV7-2 and TRBJ2-1; D remains ambiguous. Germline V lookup: CDR1 SGHTA, CDR2 FQGNSA. The V gene lost 5 bases and the J gene lost 3 bases, with 5 bases spanning the gap. The CDR3 covers 12 residues.

This clone was counted between two and nine times. This chain joins TRBV2 and TRBJ2-5; D is undetermined. V lost 8 bases and J 5 bases, leaving 15 bases between the germline ends. The CDR3 spans 13 residues. The germline V gene has CDR1 SNHLY and CDR2 FYNNEI. CDR3: CASAADLGETQYF. The CDR3 nucleotides read TGTGCCAGCGCAGCAGACTTGGGGGAGACCCAGTACTTC. Combining the CDR3 with reference TRBV2 and TRBJ2-5 gives the whole variable domain EPEVTQTPSHQVTQMGQEVILRCVPISNHLYFYWYRQILGQKVEFLVSFYNNEISEKSEIFDDQFSVERPDGSNFTLKIRSTKLEDSAMYFCASAADLGETQYFGPGTRLLVL.

This clone was counted only a few times. The gene calls are TRBV4-2 and TRBJ1-3; TRBD1 agrees at 7 bases. The CDR3 is 16 residues long. Germline lookup yields CDR1 LGHNA and CDR2 YNFKEQ. J was trimmed by 4 bases and V by 0 bases; bases with no gene match: 6. CDR3 sequence (DNA): TGTGCCAGCAGCCAAGAGAGCCGGGACAGAGGAAACACCATATATTTT. Translated, it gives CASSQESRDRGNTIYF.

This clone has more than one count but fewer than ten. The CDR3, as DNA: TGTGCCAGCAGTATTGCGGGAGGCCGGGGGGATACGCAGTATTTT. As protein: CASSIAGGRGDTQYF. The chain recombines TRBV9 with TRBJ2-3; TRBD2 aligns across 8 bases. Trimming removed 5 bases from V and 6 bases from J; junction bases left unmatched: 11. The CDR3 is made up of 15 amino acids. Per germline, CDR1 SGDLS and CDR2 YYNGEE.

This clone has more than one count but fewer than ten. CDR3 amino acids: CASSLASGIFNTQYF. The CDR3 region has the DNA TGTGCCAGCAGCTTGGCTAGCGGGATCTTTAATACGCAGTATTTT. This rearrangement joins TRBV7-3 to TRBJ2-3; 9 bases are a match to TRBD2. CDR1 is SGHTA and CDR2 is FQGTGA in the germline V gene. V was clipped by 3 bases and J by 7 bases; unmatched bases: 8. There are 15 residues in the CDR3.

This clone has just a few counts. The chain uses TRBV9 and TRBJ2-5; D is ambiguous. This CDR3 region has 13 residues. Germline CDR1 and CDR2: SGDLS and YYNGEE. The V gene lost 0 bases and the J gene lost 7 bases, with 10 bases spanning the gap. The DNA of the CDR3 is TGTGCCAGCAGCGTAGGCCAGGAAGGGACCCAGTACTTC. Translated, it gives CASSVGQEGTQYF. Based on the CDR3 plus reference TRBV9 and TRBJ2-5, the full variable domain is DSGVTQTPKHLITATGQRVTLRCSPRSGDLSVYWYQQSLDQGLQFLIQYYNGEERAKGNILERFSAQQFPDLHSELNLSSLELGDSALYFCASSVGQEGTQYFGPGTRLLVL.

The chain joins TRBV29-1 to TRBJ2-1; TRBD1 matches 7 bases. The CDR3 contains 15 residues. The germline gives CDR1 SQVTM, CDR2 ANQGSEA. V dropped 4 bases and J dropped 3; count of bases not matched to a gene: 9. CDR3 residues: CSVGRGRSGYNEQFF. For the CDR3, the DNA is TGCAGCGTTGGAAGGGGGCGGTCGGGCTACAATGAGCAGTTCTTC.

The chain has TRBV6-5 and TRBJ2-7, with D tentatively TRBD1 (6 bases). V dropped 4 bases and J dropped 9 bases, with 13 bases sitting between them. Germline V gene lookup returns CDR1 MNHEY and CDR2 SVGAGI. This CDR3 is 12 amino acids long. The CDR3 here is CASSSSGARQYF. CDR3 sequence (DNA): TGTGCCAGCAGTTCGTCAGGGGCTCGGCAGTACTTC.

The chain uses TRBV27 and TRBJ2-4, with 7 positions matching TRBD2. There are 16 residues in the CDR3. CDR1 MNHEY and CDR2 SMNVEV come from the germline V gene (reference sequence). V lost 5 bases, J lost 1 base, and 8 bases stayed unmatched. The CDR3 here is CASSPGQGGAKNIQYF. The CDR3 DNA is TGTGCCAGCAGTCCCGGGCAGGGAGGGGCCAAAAACATTCAGTACTTC.

This clone was recorded a few times. The rearrangement joins TRBV28 to TRBJ2-7, with 7 bases matching TRBD1. V was pared by 8 bases and J by 2 bases, with 9 bases of the junction left unmatched. The CDR3 loop spans 14 amino acids. The germline gives CDR1 MDHEN, CDR2 SYDVKM. The CDR3 DNA is TGTGCCAGCTGCCAACAGGGGACCACCTACGAGCAGTACTTC. Its translation is CASCQQGTTYEQYF.

By its share, this clone is medium-sized. The CDR3 DNA reads as TGCGCCAGCAGCGCCCAAATAAGGGGAGAGACCCAGTACTTC. It encodes CASSAQIRGETQYF. V usage is TRBV4-3 and J usage is TRBJ2-5, with a tentative D call TRBD1 (5 bases). CDR3 length: 14 residues. Trimming left V 5 bases short and J 4 bases short, with 14 bases between. CDR1 and CDR2 from the germline V gene are LGHNA and YSLEER.

This clone was detected once. This chain joins TRBV7-2 and TRBJ2-3, with D uncertain. CDR1 and CDR2 (germline): SGHTA, FQGNSA. The V end was cut by 0 bases, the J end by 3 bases, with 7 bases between. CDR3 length: 14 residues. The CDR3 is CASSLALRTDTQYF. The CDR3 DNA reads TGTGCCAGCAGCTTAGCTTTGCGGACAGATACGCAGTATTTT.

This clone was seen repeatedly, ten times or more. One junction end disagrees with the germline gene, perhaps due to a read error. The chain combines TRBV7-7 with TRBJ2-1; 8 bases line up with TRBD2. CDR3 size: 16 residues. CDR1 SSHAT and CDR2 FNYEAQ come from the germline V gene (reference sequence). CDR3 residues: CASSEGSSGAYNEQFF. The CDR3 DNA reads as TGTGCTAGCAGCGAGGGGAGTAGCGGGGCTTACAATGAGCAGTTCTTC.

This clone has only a few counts. The rearrangement joins TRBV6-1 to TRBJ1-2; D might be TRBD1 (5 bases). V was trimmed by 4 bases and J by 1 base, leaving 13 bases between them. The CDR3 is 15 amino acids. CDR1 MNHNS and CDR2 SASEGT come from the germline V gene. The CDR3 sequence is CASSVRDAINYGYTF. The CDR3 DNA is TGTGCCAGCAGTGTCCGGGACGCAATTAACTATGGCTACACCTTC.

This clone occurred many times. The gene calls are TRBV2 and TRBJ2-1, with 10 bases fitting TRBD2. Germline CDR1 SNHLY, CDR2 FYNNEI. This CDR3 comprises 17 residues. V dropped 6 bases and J dropped 3; count of bases not matched to a gene: 11. CDR3 loop: CASRGLAGVTLYNEQFF. Here the CDR3 DNA reads TGTGCCAGCAGGGGTCTAGCGGGAGTGACCCTCTACAATGAGCAGTTCTTC.

This clone has a handful of counts. V usage is TRBV29-1 and J usage is TRBJ2-3; 11 nucleotides line up with TRBD2. With V trimmed by 7 bases and J by 4 bases, 7 bases remained unmatched. Looked up from germline, CDR1 is SQVTM and CDR2 is ANQGSEA. The CDR3 sequence is 14 residues long. CDR3 DNA: TGCAGCGCAGTACTAGCGGGAGTCCCAGATACGCAGTATTTT. Amino acids: CSAVLAGVPDTQYF.